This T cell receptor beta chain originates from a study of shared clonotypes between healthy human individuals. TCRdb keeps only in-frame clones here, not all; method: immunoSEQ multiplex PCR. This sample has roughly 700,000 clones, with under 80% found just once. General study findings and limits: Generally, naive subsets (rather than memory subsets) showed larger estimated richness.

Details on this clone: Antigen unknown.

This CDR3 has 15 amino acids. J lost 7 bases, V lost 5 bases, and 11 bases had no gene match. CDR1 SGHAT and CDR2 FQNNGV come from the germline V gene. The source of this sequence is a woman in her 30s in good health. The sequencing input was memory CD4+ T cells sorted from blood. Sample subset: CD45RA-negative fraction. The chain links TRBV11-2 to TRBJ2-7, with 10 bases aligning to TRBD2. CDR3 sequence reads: CASSPPGLATGEQYF. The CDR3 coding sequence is TGTGCCAGCAGCCCGCCGGGACTAGCGACAGGTGAGCAGTACTTC.